Following are 20 T cell receptor beta chains from one sample sequenced in a study of cytomegalovirus exposure and HLA in healthy donors. The PCR employed 60 Vbeta primers together with 13 Jbeta primers. The method was immunoSEQ multiplex PCR; TCRdb's version includes in-frame clones alone and lacks a portion of them. The sample has some 130,000 clones; about 70% are singletons. The source material was PBMCs. The receptors were gathered from a male donor in good health and CMV-seronegative.

This clone was found a few times. This rearrangement joins TRBV25-1 to TRBJ1-2; no clear D. V lost 3 bases and J lost 4, with 12 bases in between. The CDR3 totals 14 residues. Germline V gene data show CDR1 as MGHDK and CDR2 as SYGVNS. The CDR3 bases are TGTGCCAGCAGTGATCCGTCAGTTATCTATGGCTACACCTTC. Amino acid sequence: CASSDPSVIYGYTF.

The rearrangement joins TRBV5-4 to TRBJ2-2; D is perhaps TRBD2 (6 bases). V lost 5 bases and J 5 bases, leaving 22 bases between the germline ends. Germline V lookup: CDR1 SGHNT, CDR2 YYREEE (reference sequence). CDR3 length: 17 amino acids. The CDR3 sequence: CASSRGGSPRETGELFF. The CDR3 DNA sequence: TGTGCCAGCAGTCGTGGAGGGTCCCCAAGAGAGACCGGGGAGCTGTTTTTT.

This chain links TRBV29-1 with TRBJ2-5; D is perhaps TRBD2 (6 bases). With 4 bases removed from V and 4 bases from J, the gap between germline ends came to 10 bases. The CDR3 has 12 amino acids. CDR1 is SQVTM, CDR2 ANQGSEA, per germline. As DNA, the CDR3 is TGCAGCGTTGTTTCCGGGGGAGAGACCCAGTACTTC. Encoded protein: CSVVSGGETQYF.

This clone was seen a few times. The chain links TRBV30 to TRBJ2-7; the D is unclear. CDR3 length: 16 amino acids. CDR1 is GTSNPN, CDR2 SVGIG, per germline (reference sequence). V was trimmed by 4 bases and J by 2 bases, leaving 21 bases between them. The CDR3 sequence: CAWTYATSLEPYEQYF. The CDR3 nucleotides read TGTGCCTGGACTTATGCGACGTCTTTGGAGCCCTACGAGCAGTACTTC. The variable domain in full, with the rest retrieved from reference TRBV30 and TRBJ2-7, is SQTIHQWPATLVQPVGSPLSLECTVEGTSNPNLYWYRQAAGRGLQLLFYSVGIGQISSEVPQNLSASRPQDRQFILSSKKLLLSDSGFYLCAWTYATSLEPYEQYFGPGTRLTVT.

In this sample, this clone turned up a few times. The chain links TRBV28 to TRBJ1-5; D uncertain. Germline loops: CDR1 MDHEN, CDR2 SYDVKM. Trimming left V 2 bases short and J 9 bases short, with 14 bases between. The CDR3 is 14 amino acids. The CDR3 reads CASSLIGGDRPQHF. DNA of the CDR3: TGTGCCAGCAGTTTAATTGGAGGAGATCGGCCCCAGCATTTT.

The chain combines TRBV7-2 with TRBJ1-5, with unresolved D. Per germline, CDR1 SGHTA and CDR2 FQGNSA. The CDR3 is made up of 15 amino acids. Trimming took off 0 bases at V and 3 bases at J, with 9 bases between the two ends. The CDR3 DNA reads TGTGCCAGCAGCTTAGCGCTCGGGAACAATCAGCCCCAGCATTTT. Translated: CASSLALGNNQPQHF. Full variable domain (outside the CDR3, taken from reference TRBV7-2 and TRBJ1-5): GAGVSQSPSNKVTEKGKDVELRCDPISGHTALYWYRQSLGQGLEFLIYFQGNSAPDKSGLPSDRFSAERTGGSVSTLTIQRTQQEDSAVYLCASSLALGNNQPQHFGDGTRLSIL.

The rearrangement joins TRBV28 to TRBJ2-1; 8 nucleotides line up with TRBD1. Trimming took 5 bases from V and 3 from J; bases not matched to a gene: 6. Germline V lookup: CDR1 MDHEN, CDR2 SYDVKM. The CDR3 runs 15 residues. CDR3 protein: CASSKQGEIYNEQFF. The CDR3 DNA reads as TGTGCCAGCAGTAAACAGGGGGAGATCTACAATGAGCAGTTCTTC.

The count of this clone is one. The rearrangement links TRBV19 to TRBJ2-3; 7 bases are shared with TRBD1. CDR3 size: 15 residues. Trimming cost V 3 bases and J 1 base; bases outside gene matches: 4. Germline CDR1 is LNHDA and CDR2 is SQIVND (reference sequence). This CDR3 reads CASSMTGLGTDTQYF. The CDR3 bases are TGTGCCAGTAGTATGACAGGGCTTGGCACAGATACGCAGTATTTT.

The chain has TRBV7-6 and TRBJ1-5, with D unresolved. Deletions cut 5 bases from V and 2 bases from J, with 16 bases between. The CDR3 is made up of 16 amino acids. Germline V gives CDR1 SGHVS, CDR2 FNYEAQ. CDR3 DNA: TGTGCCAGCAGCCCCCTGGCCGGGTACGGCAATCAGCCCCAGCATTTT. It codes for CASSPLAGYGNQPQHF. Based on the CDR3 plus reference TRBV7-6 and TRBJ1-5, the full variable domain is GAGVSQSPRYKVTKRGQDVALRCDPISGHVSLYWYRQALGQGPEFLTYFNYEAQQDKSGLPNDRFSAERPEGSISTLTIQRTEQRDSAMYRCASSPLAGYGNQPQHFGDGTRLSIL.

The chain uses TRBV4-3 and TRBJ2-7, with TRBD1 as a possible D gene (7 bases). V was cut by 2 bases and J by 3 bases, with 26 bases left in between. CDR3 length equals 19 residues. Germline CDR1 is LGHNA and CDR2 is YSLEER. CDR3 region: CASSQKLPFGGGENYEQYF. CDR3 sequence (DNA): TGCGCCAGCAGCCAAAAATTACCGTTTGGAGGGGGCGAGAACTACGAGCAGTACTTC.

This clone was seen only a few times. V is TRBV6-6 and J is TRBJ2-3; 9 bases agree with TRBD2. V lost 6 bases, J lost 2 bases, and 3 bases stayed unmatched. The CDR3 length is 14 residues. Germline CDR1 and CDR2: MNHNY and SVGAGI (reference sequence). CDR3 loop: CASSLAGVTDTQYF. In DNA, the CDR3 is TGTGCCAGCAGCTTAGCGGGAGTCACAGATACGCAGTATTTT.

A single count supports this clone. J is TRBJ2-5 and V is TRBV4-2; maybe TRBD1 (5 bases). Trimming cost V 2 bases and J 5 bases, with 12 bases left between them. Germline-derived CDR1 and CDR2 are LGHNA and YNFKEQ. CDR3 size: 14 residues. The CDR3 DNA reads TGTGCCAGCAGCCAAAGTCAGGGTCCGGAGACCCAGTACTTC. As protein: CASSQSQGPETQYF.

Only one count was recorded for this clone. CDR3 loop: CSVELFGGTEAFF. The CDR3 DNA reads TGCAGCGTTGAATTGTTCGGCGGGACTGAAGCTTTCTTT. This sequence joins TRBV29-1 and TRBJ1-1, with no clear D. Germline V gene sequence: CDR1 SQVTM, CDR2 ANQGSEA. The V end was cut by 2 bases, the J end by 5 bases, with 12 bases between. This CDR3 comprises 13 residues.

In its sample, this clone was seen once. The V gene is TRBV6-5, the J gene TRBJ1-2, with TRBD1 matching over 7 bases. CDR3 length: 14 residues. V shed 5 bases and J 8 bases; nucleotides not matched to a gene: 11. Per germline, CDR1 MNHEY and CDR2 SVGAGI. The CDR3 bases are TGTGCCAGCAGTCACTTAGCAGGGGGGAGAGGCTACACCTTC. Translated, it gives CASSHLAGGRGYTF.

The chain links TRBV7-6 to TRBJ1-3; D gene uncertain. The V end lost 1 base, the J end lost 2 bases, and 12 bases lay between the germline ends. This CDR3 region has 16 residues. Germline CDR1 reads SGHVS; CDR2 reads FNYEAQ. The CDR3 bases are TGTGCCAGCAGCTTAGATCCCTTGGCCCCTGGAAACACCATATATTTT. Residues: CASSLDPLAPGNTIYF.

The chain joins TRBV28 to TRBJ1-2; D ambiguous. The CDR3 is 13 amino acids. V was trimmed by 3 bases and J by 5 bases, leaving 10 bases between them. Germline lookup yields CDR1 MDHEN and CDR2 SYDVKM. The CDR3 DNA reads as TGTGCCAGCAGTTTTCCGACAAGTTATGGCTACACCTTC. Amino acid sequence: CASSFPTSYGYTF.

The chain joins TRBV5-1 to TRBJ1-4, with unresolved D. Germline assignment: CDR1 SGHRS and CDR2 YFSETQ. V dropped 3 bases and J dropped 8 bases, with 17 bases sitting between them. The CDR3 is 15 amino acids. The CDR3 DNA reads as TGCGCCAGCAGCTCCCTGGGAGGAGCGGGGGAAAAACTGTTTTTT. Protein: CASSSLGGAGEKLFF.

J is TRBJ2-1 and V is TRBV5-1, with 8 bases fitting TRBD1. This CDR3 region has 16 residues. Germline values: CDR1 SGHRS, CDR2 YFSETQ. The V and J ends lost 2 bases and 5 bases, in that order; junction bases with no gene match: 9. DNA for the CDR3: TGCGCCAGCAGCTTCCGACAGGGGATCGGGAACAATGAGCAGTTCTTC. Protein product: CASSFRQGIGNNEQFF.

This clone was seen more than once but under ten times. The chain employs TRBV15 and TRBJ2-3; 14 bases match TRBD2. The CDR3 loop spans 19 amino acids. Germline V gene lookup returns CDR1 LNHNV and CDR2 YYDKDF (reference sequence). V shed 0 bases, J shed 0 bases, and the junction held 5 bases outside the gene matches. In DNA form, the CDR3 reads TGTGCCACCAGCAGAGATCCGGGACTAGCGGGAGCCAGCACAGATACGCAGTATTTT. It is translated as CATSRDPGLAGASTDTQYF.

This rearrangement joins TRBV28 to TRBJ1-4, with D perhaps matching TRBD1 (6 bases). This CDR3 is built from 14 residues. With 6 bases removed from V and 3 bases from J, the gap between germline ends came to 11 bases. Per germline, CDR1 MDHEN and CDR2 SYDVKM. CDR3 residues: CASSKDSSNEKLFF. The CDR3 DNA reads as TGTGCCAGCAGCAAGGACAGCTCTAATGAAAAACTGTTTTTT.